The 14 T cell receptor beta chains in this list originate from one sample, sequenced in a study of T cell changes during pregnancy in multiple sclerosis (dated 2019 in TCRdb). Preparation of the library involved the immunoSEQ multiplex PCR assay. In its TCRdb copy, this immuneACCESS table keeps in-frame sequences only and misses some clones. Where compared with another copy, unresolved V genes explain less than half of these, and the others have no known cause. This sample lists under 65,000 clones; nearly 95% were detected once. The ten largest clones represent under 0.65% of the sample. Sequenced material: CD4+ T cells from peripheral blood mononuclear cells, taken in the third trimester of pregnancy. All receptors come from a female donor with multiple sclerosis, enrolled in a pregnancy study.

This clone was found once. The CDR3 spells CASSLTPLARGVNEQFF. CDR3 in DNA: TGTGCCAGCAGCTTAACCCCCTTAGCGCGGGGGGTCAATGAGCAGTTCTTC. V gene TRBV7-3 combines with J gene TRBJ2-1; TRBD2 agrees at 8 bases. The germline CDR1 and CDR2 sequences are SGHTA and FQGTGA. The J segment lost 6 bases and the V segment lost 0 bases, leaving 10 bases of the junction unmatched. CDR3 size: 17 residues.

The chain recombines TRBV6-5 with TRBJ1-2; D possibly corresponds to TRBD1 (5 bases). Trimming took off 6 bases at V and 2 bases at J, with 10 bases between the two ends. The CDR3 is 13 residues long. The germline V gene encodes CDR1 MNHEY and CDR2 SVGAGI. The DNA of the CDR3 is TGTGCCAGCAGATCGACAGCGAACTATGGCTACACCTTC. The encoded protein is CASRSTANYGYTF.

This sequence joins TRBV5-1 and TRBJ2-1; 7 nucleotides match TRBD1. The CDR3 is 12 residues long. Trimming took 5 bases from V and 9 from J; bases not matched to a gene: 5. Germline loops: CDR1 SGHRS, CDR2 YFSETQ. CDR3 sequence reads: CASRAPGGEQFF. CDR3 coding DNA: TGCGCCAGCAGAGCCCCAGGGGGTGAGCAGTTCTTC.

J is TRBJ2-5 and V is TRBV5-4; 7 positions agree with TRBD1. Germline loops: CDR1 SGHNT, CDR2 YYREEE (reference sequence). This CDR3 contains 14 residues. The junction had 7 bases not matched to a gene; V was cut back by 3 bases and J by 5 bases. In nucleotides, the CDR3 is TGTGCCAGCAGCTCGGGACAGAACTGGGAGACCCAGTACTTC. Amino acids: CASSSGQNWETQYF.

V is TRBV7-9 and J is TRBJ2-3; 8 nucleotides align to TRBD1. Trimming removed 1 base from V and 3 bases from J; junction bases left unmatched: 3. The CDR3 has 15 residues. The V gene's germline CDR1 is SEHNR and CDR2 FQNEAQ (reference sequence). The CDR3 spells CASSLVQGATDTQYF. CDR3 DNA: TGTGCCAGCAGCTTAGTGCAGGGGGCGACAGATACGCAGTATTTT. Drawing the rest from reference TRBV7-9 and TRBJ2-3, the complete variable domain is DTGVSQNPRHKITKRGQNVTFRCDPISEHNRLYWYRQTLGQGPEFLTYFQNEAQLEKSRLLSDRFSAERPKGSFSTLEIQRTEQGDSAMYLCASSLVQGATDTQYFGPGTRLTVL.

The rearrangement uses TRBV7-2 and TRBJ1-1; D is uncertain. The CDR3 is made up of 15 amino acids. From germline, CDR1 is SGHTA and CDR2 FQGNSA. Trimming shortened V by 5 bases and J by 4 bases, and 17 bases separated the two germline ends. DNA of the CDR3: TGTGCCAGCAGCCTCCGGCCTGTTAGGAGCACTGAAGCTTTCTTT. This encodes CASSLRPVRSTEAFF. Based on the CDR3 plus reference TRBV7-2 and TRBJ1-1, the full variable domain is GAGVSQSPSNKVTEKGKDVELRCDPISGHTALYWYRQSLGQGLEFLIYFQGNSAPDKSGLPSDRFSAERTGGSVSTLTIQRTQQEDSAVYLCASSLRPVRSTEAFFGQGTRLTVV.

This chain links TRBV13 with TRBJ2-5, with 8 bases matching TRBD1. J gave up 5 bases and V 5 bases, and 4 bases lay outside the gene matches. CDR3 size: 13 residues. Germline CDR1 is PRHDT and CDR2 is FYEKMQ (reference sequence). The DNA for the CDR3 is TGTGCCAGCAGCCTGGACAGGGAGGAGACCCAGTACTTC. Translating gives CASSLDREETQYF.

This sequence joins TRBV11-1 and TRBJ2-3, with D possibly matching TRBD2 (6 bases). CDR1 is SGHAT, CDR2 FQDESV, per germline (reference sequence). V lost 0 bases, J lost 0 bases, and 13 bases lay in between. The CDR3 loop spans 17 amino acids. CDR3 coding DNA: TGTGCCAGCAGCTTAGCGCGGGAAACCACTAGCACAGATACGCAGTATTTT. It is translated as CASSLARETTSTDTQYF.

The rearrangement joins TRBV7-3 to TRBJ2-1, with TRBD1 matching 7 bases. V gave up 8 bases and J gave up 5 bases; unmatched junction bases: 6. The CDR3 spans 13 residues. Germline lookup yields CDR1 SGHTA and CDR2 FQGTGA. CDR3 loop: CASGPGQHNEQFF. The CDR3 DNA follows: TGTGCCAGCGGACCGGGACAGCACAATGAGCAGTTCTTC.

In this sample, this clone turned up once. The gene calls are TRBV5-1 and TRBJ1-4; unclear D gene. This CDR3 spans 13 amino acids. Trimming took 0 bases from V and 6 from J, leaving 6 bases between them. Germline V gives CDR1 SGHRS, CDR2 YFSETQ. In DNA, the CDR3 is TGCGCCAGCAGCTTGGAGGCGGATGAAAAACTGTTTTTT. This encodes CASSLEADEKLFF.

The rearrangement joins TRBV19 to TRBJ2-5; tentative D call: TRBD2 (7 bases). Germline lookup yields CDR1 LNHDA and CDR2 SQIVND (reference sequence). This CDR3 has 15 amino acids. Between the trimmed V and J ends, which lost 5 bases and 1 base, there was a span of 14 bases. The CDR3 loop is CASSHGGRPQETQYF. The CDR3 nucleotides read TGTGCCAGTAGTCACGGGGGGCGCCCCCAAGAGACCCAGTACTTC. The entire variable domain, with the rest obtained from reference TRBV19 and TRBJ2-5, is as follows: DGGITQSPKYLFRKEGQNVTLSCEQNLNHDAMYWYRQDPGQGLRLIYYSQIVNDFQKGDIAEGYSVSREKKESFPLTVTSAQKNPTAFYLCASSHGGRPQETQYFGPGTRLLVL.

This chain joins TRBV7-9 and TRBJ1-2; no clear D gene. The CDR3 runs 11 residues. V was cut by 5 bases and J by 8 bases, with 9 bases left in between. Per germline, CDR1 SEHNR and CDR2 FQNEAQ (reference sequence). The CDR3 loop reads CASSRTRGYTF. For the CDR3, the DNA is TGTGCCAGCAGCCGAACCCGGGGCTACACCTTC. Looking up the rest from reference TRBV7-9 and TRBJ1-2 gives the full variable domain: DTGVSQNPRHKITKRGQNVTFRCDPISEHNRLYWYRQTLGQGPEFLTYFQNEAQLEKSRLLSDRFSAERPKGSFSTLEIQRTEQGDSAMYLCASSRTRGYTFGSGTRLTVV.

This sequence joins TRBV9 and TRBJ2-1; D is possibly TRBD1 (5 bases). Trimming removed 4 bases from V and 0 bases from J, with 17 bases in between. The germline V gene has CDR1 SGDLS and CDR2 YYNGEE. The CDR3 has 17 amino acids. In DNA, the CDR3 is TGTGCCAGCAGCACAGGAACCACAGCAGACTCCTACAATGAGCAGTTCTTC. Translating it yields CASSTGTTADSYNEQFF.

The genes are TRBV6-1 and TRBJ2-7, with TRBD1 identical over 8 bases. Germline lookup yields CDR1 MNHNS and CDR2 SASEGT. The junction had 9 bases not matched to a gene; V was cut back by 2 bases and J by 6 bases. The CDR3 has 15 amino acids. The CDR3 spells CASSESGRGPGEQYF. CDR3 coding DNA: TGTGCCAGCAGTGAATCAGGCAGGGGGCCAGGCGAGCAGTACTTC.